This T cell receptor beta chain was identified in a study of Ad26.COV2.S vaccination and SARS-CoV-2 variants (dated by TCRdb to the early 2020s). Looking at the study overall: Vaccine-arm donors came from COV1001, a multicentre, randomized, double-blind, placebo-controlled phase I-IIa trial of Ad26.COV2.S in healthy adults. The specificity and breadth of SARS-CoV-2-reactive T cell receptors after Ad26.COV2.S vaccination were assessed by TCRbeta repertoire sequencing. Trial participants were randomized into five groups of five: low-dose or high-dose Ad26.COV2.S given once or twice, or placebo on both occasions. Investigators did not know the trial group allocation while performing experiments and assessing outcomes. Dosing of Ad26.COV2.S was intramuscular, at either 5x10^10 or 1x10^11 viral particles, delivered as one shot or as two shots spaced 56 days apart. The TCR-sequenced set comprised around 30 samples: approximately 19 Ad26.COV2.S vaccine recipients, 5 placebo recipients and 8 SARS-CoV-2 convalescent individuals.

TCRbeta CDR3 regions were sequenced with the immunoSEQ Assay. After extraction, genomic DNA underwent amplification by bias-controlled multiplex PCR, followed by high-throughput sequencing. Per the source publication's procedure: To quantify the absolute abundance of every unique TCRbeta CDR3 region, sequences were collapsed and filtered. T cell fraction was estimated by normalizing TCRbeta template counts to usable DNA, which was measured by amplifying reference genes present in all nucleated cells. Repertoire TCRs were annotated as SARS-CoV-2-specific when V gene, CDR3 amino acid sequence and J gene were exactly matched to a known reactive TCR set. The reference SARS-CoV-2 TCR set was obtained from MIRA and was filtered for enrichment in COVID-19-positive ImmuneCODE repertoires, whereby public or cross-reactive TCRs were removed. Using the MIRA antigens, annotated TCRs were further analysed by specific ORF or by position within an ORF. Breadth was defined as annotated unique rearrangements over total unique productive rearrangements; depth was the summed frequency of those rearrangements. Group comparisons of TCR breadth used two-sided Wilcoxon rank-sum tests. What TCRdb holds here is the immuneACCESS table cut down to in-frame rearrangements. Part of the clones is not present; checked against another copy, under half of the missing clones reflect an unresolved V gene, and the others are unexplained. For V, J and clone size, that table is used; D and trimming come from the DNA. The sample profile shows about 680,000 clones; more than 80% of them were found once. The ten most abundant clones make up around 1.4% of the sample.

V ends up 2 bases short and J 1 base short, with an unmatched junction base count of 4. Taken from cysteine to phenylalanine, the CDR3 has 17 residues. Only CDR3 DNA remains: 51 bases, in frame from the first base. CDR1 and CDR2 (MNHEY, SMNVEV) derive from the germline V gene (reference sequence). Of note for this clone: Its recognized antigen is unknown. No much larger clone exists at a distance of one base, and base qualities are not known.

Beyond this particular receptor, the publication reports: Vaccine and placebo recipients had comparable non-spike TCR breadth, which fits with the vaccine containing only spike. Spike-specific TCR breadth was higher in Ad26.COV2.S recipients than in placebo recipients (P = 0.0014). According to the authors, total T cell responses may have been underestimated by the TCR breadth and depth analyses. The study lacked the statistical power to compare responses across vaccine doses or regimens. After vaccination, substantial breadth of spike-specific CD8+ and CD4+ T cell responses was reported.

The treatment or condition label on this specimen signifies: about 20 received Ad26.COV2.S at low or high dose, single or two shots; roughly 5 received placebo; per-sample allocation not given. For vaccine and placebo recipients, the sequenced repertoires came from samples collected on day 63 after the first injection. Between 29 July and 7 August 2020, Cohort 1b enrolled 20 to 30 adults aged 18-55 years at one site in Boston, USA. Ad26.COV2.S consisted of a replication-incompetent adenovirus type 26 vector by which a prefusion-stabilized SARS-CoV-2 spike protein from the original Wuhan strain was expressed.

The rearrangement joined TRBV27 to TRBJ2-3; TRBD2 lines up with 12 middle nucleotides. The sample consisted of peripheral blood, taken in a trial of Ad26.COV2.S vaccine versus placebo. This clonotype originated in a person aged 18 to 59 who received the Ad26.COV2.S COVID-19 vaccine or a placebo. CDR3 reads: CASSLPRLAGGTDTQYF. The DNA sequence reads TGTGCCAGCAGTTTACCCCGACTAGCGGGGGGCACAGATACGCAGTATTTT.